The source of this TCR beta chain is a study of T cell responses to AZD1222 COVID-19 vaccine. Study findings and constraints: The peak T cell response came first, and repertoires were sampled only after it. At study baseline, merely roughly 6 AZD1222 recipients were seropositive.

Assay used: immunoSEQ multiplex PCR; TCRdb lists only in-frame clones, some missing. The table records fewer than 150,000 clones, around 88% of them present only once. The CDR3 covers 13 residues. Germline CDR1 and CDR2: SGHDN and FVKESK. The V end lost 2 bases, the J end lost 6 bases, and 11 bases lay between the germline ends. On this clone: Its target is not known.

The chain combines TRBV14 with TRBJ2-7, with D possibly TRBD1 on 6 matching bases. This TCR came from an adult who received the AZD1222 COVID-19 vaccine. Sequenced here: peripheral blood, sampled 28 days after the second AZD1222 dose. The DNA for the CDR3 is TGTGCCAGCAGCCAAATCAGGGGCGGCGAGCAGTACTTC. Its protein product is CASSQIRGGEQYF.